This T cell receptor (beta chain) was captured in a study of control samples from healthy donors and cancer patients. The data were produced by immunoSEQ multiplex PCR, yet TCRdb's version contains in-frame clones alone and is incomplete. The sample contains 40,000 to 50,000 clones, about 94% of which appear only once. CDR1 and CDR2 (germline): SGHVS, FQNEAQ. This CDR3 comprises 13 residues. V lost 0 bases and J 7 bases, leaving 9 bases between the germline ends. The chain employs TRBV7-8 and TRBJ1-1; D is perhaps TRBD1 (5 bases). Sequenced input: blood. This clonotype originated in a man aged 55 to 70 in good health. CDR3 region: CASSLAEGLEAFF. CDR3 bases: TGTGCCAGCAGCTTAGCGGAGGGACTTGAAGCTTTCTTT.